What follows are 9 T cell receptor beta chains derived from one specimen sequenced in a study of T-cell reconstitution after alpha-beta-depleted transplantation in children. Using unique molecular identifiers, the investigators prepared the TCRbeta library. TCRdb re-derived calls from the PCR reads in MiXCR, one entry per CDR3 protein. This sample carries about 440,000 distinct CDR3 sequences, about 45% of them seen once, and the ten largest clones take 27%. The source material was PBMCs, sampled before TCRalphabeta/CD19-depleted stem cell transplant. All receptors derive from a girl aged 2-10 years with aplastic anemia, due to receive a stem cell transplant.

This sequence joins TRBV27 and TRBJ1-5; the D is unclear. V shed 5 bases and J shed 3 bases, with 11 bases lying between them. CDR1 is MNHEY and CDR2 is SMNVEV in the germline V gene (reference sequence). The length of the CDR3 is 14 residues. The CDR3 protein is CASSLLVTNQPQHF. The CDR3 region has the DNA TGTGCCAGCAGTCTCCTTGTTACCAATCAGCCCCAGCATTTT.

The chain recombines TRBV24-1 with TRBJ2-3, with 11 bases identical to TRBD2. Per germline, CDR1 KGHDR and CDR2 SFDVKD. After removal of 5 bases from V and 0 bases from J, the junction contained 6 bases not matched to a gene. The CDR3 contains 17 residues. The DNA for the CDR3 is TGTGCCACCAGTGTACTAGCGGGAGCTACTAGCACAGATACGCAGTATTTT. Amino acids: CATSVLAGATSTDTQYF.

This clonotype was observed a handful of times. This chain connects TRBV9 to TRBJ2-7, with 7 bases lining up with TRBD1. The V gene's germline CDR1 is SGDLS and CDR2 YYNGEE. The CDR3 contains 15 residues. The V segment lost 0 bases and the J segment 0 bases; nucleotides outside the gene matches: 3. CDR3 sequence reads: CASSVEAGGSYEQYF. In nucleotides, the CDR3 is TGTGCCAGCAGCGTAGAGGCAGGGGGCTCCTACGAGCAGTACTTC.

This clonotype was observed a handful of times. The gene calls are TRBV3-1 and TRBJ2-2; D unclear. CDR3 length equals 19 residues. Trimming took off 1 base at V and 0 bases at J, with 18 bases between the two ends. Germline CDR1 is LGHDT and CDR2 is YNNKEL (reference sequence). The CDR3 DNA is TGTGCCAGCAGCCAAGGCGTAACCTCCTGGTACGCGAACACCGGGGAGCTGTTTTTT. Protein: CASSQGVTSWYANTGELFF. The variable domain in full, with the rest retrieved from reference TRBV3-1 and TRBJ2-2, is DTAVSQTPKYLVTQMGNDKSIKCEQNLGHDTMYWYKQDSKKFLKIMFSYNNKELIINETVPNRFSPKSPDKAHLNLHINSLELGDSAVYFCASSQGVTSWYANTGELFFGEGSRLTVL.

The CDR3 region has the DNA TGCGCCAGCAGCTTGGCCCCCGGCAGGGTCTATGGCTACACCTTC. Its protein is CASSLAPGRVYGYTF. The chain is built from TRBV5-1 and TRBJ1-2, with D maybe TRBD1 (5 bases). The CDR3 is made up of 15 amino acids. The V gene lost 0 bases and the J gene lost 4 bases, with 13 bases spanning the gap. Germline V gene sequence: CDR1 SGHRS, CDR2 YFSETQ. Variable domain in full (rest from reference TRBV5-1 and TRBJ1-2): KAGVTQTPRYLIKTRGQQVTLSCSPISGHRSVSWYQQTPGQGLQFLFEYFSETQRNKGNFPGRFSGRQFSNSRSEMNVSTLELGDSALYLCASSLAPGRVYGYTFGSGTRLTVV.

This clonotype was detected only a few times. The V and J genes are TRBV20-1 and TRBJ2-3; 14 bases are a match to TRBD2. In germline, CDR1 is DFQATT, CDR2 SNEGSKA (reference sequence). The CDR3 is 14 residues long. Trimming took 5 bases from V and 5 from J; bases not matched to a gene: 3. CDR3 sequence (DNA): TGCAGTGCTGGGACTAGCGGGAGAGTAGATACGCAGTATTTT. Its translation is CSAGTSGRVDTQYF.

The gene calls are TRBV20-1 and TRBJ2-3, with TRBD1 as a possible D gene (6 bases). This CDR3 is built from 14 residues. From germline, CDR1 is DFQATT and CDR2 SNEGSKA (reference sequence). With 7 bases removed from V and 0 bases from J, the gap between germline ends came to 14 bases. CDR3 DNA sequence: TGCAGTGTCAGGGGTGGATCTAGCACAGATACGCAGTATTTT. Amino acid sequence: CSVRGGSSTDTQYF.

This clonotype was recorded many times. The V gene is TRBV5-6, the J gene TRBJ1-1; 8 bases fit TRBD1. Germline CDR1 and CDR2: SGHDT and YYEEEE. V lost 0 bases, J lost 6 bases, and 4 bases stayed unmatched. The length of the CDR3 is 14 residues. CDR3 DNA: TGTGCCAGCAGCTTGGGCCCACAGGGGGCTGAAGCTTTCTTT. Encoded protein: CASSLGPQGAEAFF.

The genes are TRBV20-1 and TRBJ2-7, with 11 bases matching TRBD1. CDR1 and CDR2 from the germline V gene are DFQATT and SNEGSKA (reference sequence). V shed 6 bases and J 0 bases; nucleotides not matched to a gene: 19. This CDR3 is built from 19 residues. CDR3 in amino acids: CSALGEGQGALLSSYEQYF. The CDR3 nucleotides read TGCAGTGCCCTAGGGGAAGGACAGGGGGCCTTACTTAGCTCCTACGAGCAGTACTTC.